Sequencing of this TCR beta chain was carried out in a study of T cells in Graves' hyperthyroidism and ophthalmopathy. V lost 4 bases, J lost 3 bases, and 12 bases lay in between. Germline CDR1 and CDR2: MGHRA and YSYEKL. The CDR3 totals 14 residues. As for this clonotype: Its antigen is unknown.

PBMCs were derived from roughly 10 ml fresh peripheral blood. Overall study findings and caveats: Blood also held most thyroid clonotypes expanded beyond 0.001. It was a median approximately 6 months before onset that the model predicted ophthalmopathy. Patients with ophthalmopathy were separated from those with stable hyperthyroidism by a 13 V-J model.

Amplification targeted TCR beta CDR3 regions from RNA transcripts. An initial round of RT-PCR targeting the TCR CDR3 relied on the HTBI primer set. MiXCR, applied by TCRdb to the multiplex PCR reads, yields one record per CDR3 protein. The repertoire holds about 530,000 distinct CDR3 sequences, with about 15% as singletons. This chain connects TRBV4-1 to TRBJ2-5; perhaps TRBD1 as D (5 bases). This sequence was found in a woman aged 18-29 years with Graves' ophthalmopathy. Sample: blood. CDR3 bases: TGCGCCAGCAGCCCTCAGGGTGGTGAAGAGACCCAGTACTTC. Amino acid sequence: CASSPQGGEETQYF.